These 18 T cell receptor beta chains were all obtained from the same sample, sequenced in a study of monozygotic twins with inflammatory bowel disease (dated by TCRdb to between 2017 and 2020). The method was 5' RACE. Sequencing took place on an Illumina HiSeq 2500. TCRdb reprocessed the reads and lists each CDR3 protein sequence as a single entry, with no DNA. The table for this sample records approximately 420,000 distinct CDR3 sequences. Of the sample, 2% to 2.5% is held by the ten largest clones. The sequencing input was blood. The receptors shown here come from a human donor with ulcerative colitis or Crohn's disease, or a healthy co-twin of an affected twin (not recorded which).

The chain recombines TRBV9 with TRBJ2-2. Germline V gene lookup returns CDR1 SGDLS and CDR2 YYNGEE. The CDR3 is 13 amino acids. The CDR3 sequence: CASSVADTGELFF.

The genes are TRBV5-4 and TRBJ2-4. This CDR3 region has 14 residues. Germline lookup yields CDR1 SGHNT and CDR2 YYREEE (reference sequence). The chain's CDR3 is CASSWEGIKNIQYF.

The V gene is TRBV5-1, the J gene TRBJ2-3. Germline V lookup: CDR1 SGHRS, CDR2 YFSETQ. The CDR3 has 18 residues. CDR3 sequence reads: CASSLARPLQNSTDTQYF.

The J gene is TRBJ1-2, the V gene TRBV5-6; TCRdb's D call of TRBD1 is untestable without DNA. The CDR3 is made up of 13 amino acids. Germline V CDR1 and CDR2: SGHDT, YYEEEE. This CDR3 is CASSSGVQAGYTF. Variable domain in full (rest from reference TRBV5-6 and TRBJ1-2): DAGVTQSPTHLIKTRGQQVTLRCSPKSGHDTVSWYQQALGQGPQFIFQYYEEEERQRGNFPDRFSGHQFPNYSSELNVNALLLGDSALYLCASSSGVQAGYTFGSGTRLTVV.

This rearrangement joins TRBV18 to TRBJ1-1. The CDR3 runs to 15 residues. CDR1 and CDR2 from the germline V gene are KGHSH and LQKENI. CDR3 sequence: CASSPVRTQDTEAFF. The full variable domain, rest sourced from reference TRBV18 and TRBJ1-1, is NAGVMQNPRHLVRRRGQEARLRCSPMKGHSHVYWYRQLPEEGLKFMVYLQKENIIDESGMPKERFSAEFPKEGPSILRIQQVVRGDSAAYFCASSPVRTQDTEAFFGQGTRLTVV.

CDR3 sequence reads: CASSIPRQAPNEKLFF. The V gene is TRBV19, the J gene TRBJ1-4; TCRdb proposes TRBD1, but this gene call is untestable without DNA. CDR1 and CDR2 (germline): LNHDA, SQIVND (reference sequence). The length of the CDR3 is 16 residues.

J is TRBJ2-7 and V is TRBV20-1; TCRdb lists TRBD2, though no DNA is available to test this call. Germline CDR1 DFQATT, CDR2 SNEGSKA (reference sequence). The CDR3 runs 19 residues. This chain's CDR3 is CSAFPRDLAVGRAPYEQYF.

V gene TRBV7-9 combines with J gene TRBJ2-5. This CDR3 spans 14 amino acids. Germline lookup yields CDR1 SEHNR and CDR2 FQNEAQ (reference sequence). The CDR3: CASTILPEQETQYF.

The V call is TRBV12-3 or TRBV12-4, the J call TRBJ1-2; with no DNA, the TCRdb D assignment of TRBD1 cannot be verified. CDR3 size: 14 residues. CDR3 sequence reads: CASSPNRGNYGYTF.

The rearrangement links TRBV30 to TRBJ2-3; TCRdb's D call of TRBD1 is untestable without DNA. CDR1 and CDR2 from the germline V gene are GTSNPN and SVGIG (reference sequence). This CDR3 spans 15 amino acids. CDR3 sequence: CAWRPRDRGADTQYF.

This sequence joins TRBV2 and TRBJ2-1. This CDR3 spans 15 amino acids. The germline CDR1 and CDR2 sequences are SNHLY and FYNNEI. CDR3 loop: CATKEGTITYNEQFF.

The CDR3 sequence is CASSQKRDTQYF. The chain has TRBV3-1 and TRBJ2-3. Germline CDR1 LGHDT, CDR2 YNNKEL (reference sequence). This CDR3 region has 12 residues.

CDR3 region: CASSPRTDTSYEQYF. The chain uses TRBV18 and TRBJ2-7. The CDR3 covers 15 residues. The germline V gene has CDR1 KGHSH and CDR2 LQKENI.

V is TRBV7-2 and J is TRBJ2-3; TCRdb's D call of TRBD1 is untestable without DNA. CDR1 is SGHTA and CDR2 is FQGNSA in the germline V gene. The CDR3 contains 16 residues. The CDR3 region is CASGPGQASYTDTQYF.

The genes are TRBV20-1 and TRBJ2-3; TCRdb outputs TRBD1, but without DNA this stays unchecked. There are 15 residues in the CDR3. Germline V lookup: CDR1 DFQATT, CDR2 SNEGSKA (reference sequence). This CDR3 reads CSVPDRRPTSDTQYF.

V is TRBV7-2 and J is TRBJ2-1. CDR1 is SGHTA and CDR2 is FQGNSA in the germline V gene. This CDR3 is built from 14 residues. The CDR3 region is CASSSTWANNEQFF.

The rearrangement links TRBV30 to TRBJ1-4; TCRdb selects TRBD1, and the lack of DNA leaves this call unchecked. This CDR3 spans 18 amino acids. Germline loops: CDR1 GTSNPN, CDR2 SVGIG (reference sequence). CDR3 sequence: CAWSVEVGTGLRNEKLFF.

The chain recombines TRBV13 with TRBJ2-2; TCRdb designates TRBD2, a call that cannot be tested without DNA. Germline V CDR1 and CDR2: PRHDT, FYEKMQ (reference sequence). The CDR3 is 14 amino acids. The CDR3 sequence: CASSPREGAGELFF.